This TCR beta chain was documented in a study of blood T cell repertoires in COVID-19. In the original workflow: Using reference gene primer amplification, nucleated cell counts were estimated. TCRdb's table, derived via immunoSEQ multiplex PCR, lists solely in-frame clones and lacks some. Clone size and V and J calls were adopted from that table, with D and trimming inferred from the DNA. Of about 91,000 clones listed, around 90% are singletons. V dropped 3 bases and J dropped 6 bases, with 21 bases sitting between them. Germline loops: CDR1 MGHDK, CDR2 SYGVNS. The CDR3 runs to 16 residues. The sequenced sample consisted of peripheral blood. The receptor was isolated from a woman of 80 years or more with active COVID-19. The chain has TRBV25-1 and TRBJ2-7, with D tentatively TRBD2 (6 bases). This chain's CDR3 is CASSEVGGWIHTEQYF. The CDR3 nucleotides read TGTGCCAGCAGTGAGGTGGGGGGTTGGATACACACCGAGCAGTACTTC.